This entry lists 14 T cell receptor beta chains sequenced from one sample in a study of Ad26.COV2.S vaccination and SARS-CoV-2 variants. The method was immunoSEQ multiplex PCR; TCRdb's version includes in-frame clones alone and lacks a portion of them. The data hold around 450,000 clones, with 89% observed a single time. As for treatment: some 20 received Ad26.COV2.S at low or high dose, single or two shots; 5 received placebo; per-sample allocation not given. Material that was analyzed had been drawn on day 63 after the first vaccine or placebo injection. The specimen comprised peripheral blood, sampled in a trial of Ad26.COV2.S vaccine versus placebo. These receptors were collected from a person between 18 and 65 years old who received the Ad26.COV2.S COVID-19 vaccine or a placebo.

The V and J genes are TRBV9 and TRBJ2-1, with a tentative D call TRBD1 (6 bases). This CDR3 spans 13 amino acids. V lost 0 bases, J lost 10 bases, and 11 bases lay in between. Germline CDR1 SGDLS, CDR2 YYNGEE. The CDR3 here is CASSVDRATEQFF. The DNA for the CDR3 is TGTGCCAGCAGCGTAGACAGGGCCACAGAGCAGTTCTTC.

This chain uses TRBV13 with TRBJ2-7; 11 bases map to TRBD2. From germline, CDR1 is PRHDT and CDR2 FYEKMQ (reference sequence). The CDR3 extends over 15 amino acids. In DNA form, the CDR3 reads TGTGCCAGCTGCCAGACTAGCGGGGCCTCCTGCGAGCAGTACGTC. Amino acids: CASCQTSGASCEQYV.

The J gene is TRBJ1-1, the V gene TRBV29-1; no clear D. V lost 7 bases, J lost 1 base, and 13 bases lay in between. The CDR3 loop spans 13 amino acids. Germline lookup yields CDR1 SQVTM and CDR2 ANQGSEA. The CDR3 is CSASPFENTEAFF. DNA of the CDR3: TGCAGCGCCAGTCCGTTTGAGAACACTGAAGCTTTCTTT. The full variable domain, with the rest looked up from reference TRBV29-1 and TRBJ1-1, is SAVISQKPSRDICQRGTSLTIQCQVDSQVTMMFWYRQQPGQSLTLIATANQGSEATYESGFVIDKFPISRPNLTFSTLTVSNMSPEDSSIYLCSASPFENTEAFFGQGTRLTVV.

The V call is TRBV6-5, the J call TRBJ2-3, with 9 bases aligning to TRBD1. Germline values: CDR1 MNHEY, CDR2 SVGAGI. The CDR3 contains 16 residues. With 2 bases clipped from V and 4 bases from J, the junction kept 7 bases outside the gene matches. CDR3 nucleotide sequence: TGTGCCAGCAGTTACGACCGGGACAGGGCTCCAGATACGCAGTATTTT. Its translation: CASSYDRDRAPDTQYF.

In its sample, this clone was seen once. The chain links TRBV5-4 to TRBJ2-7; the match to TRBD1 covers 7 bases. After removal of 0 bases from V and 10 bases from J, the junction contained 7 bases not matched to a gene. The CDR3 is 13 amino acids. Germline V gene sequence: CDR1 SGHNT, CDR2 YYREEE (reference sequence). The CDR3, as DNA: TGTGCCAGCAGCTTGGTCCAGGGGGAGAACCAGTACTTC. Its protein product is CASSLVQGENQYF.

This chain joins TRBV19 and TRBJ2-1; D gene unclear. Germline-derived CDR1 and CDR2 are LNHDA and SQIVND (reference sequence). The CDR3 length is 15 residues. V was shortened by 0 bases and J by 0 bases, with 6 bases between the two germline ends. The CDR3: CASSIEPVSYNEQFF. CDR3 nucleotides: TGTGCCAGTAGTATAGAACCCGTCTCCTACAATGAGCAGTTCTTC.

The chain links TRBV5-1 to TRBJ1-2; 7 bases align to TRBD1. The CDR3 length is 13 residues. Per the germline V gene, CDR1 is SGHRS and CDR2 is YFSETQ. Trimming at V came to 4 bases and at J to 7 bases, leaving 7 bases not matched to a gene. CDR3 coding DNA: TGCGCCAGCAGCACTGACAGGGAAGGTGGCTACACCTTC. Translated, it gives CASSTDREGGYTF.

The rearrangement links TRBV30 to TRBJ2-1; D uncertain. Germline CDR1 reads GTSNPN; CDR2 reads SVGIG (reference sequence). CDR3 length equals 12 residues. Trimming took off 4 bases at V and 4 bases at J, with 8 bases between the two ends. DNA for the CDR3: TGTGCCTGGAAACACATATACAATGAGCAGTTCTTC. Its translation: CAWKHIYNEQFF.

The CDR3 sequence: CASIPFSGRRPYEQYF. The CDR3 coding sequence is TGTGCCAGCATCCCTTTTTCGGGCCGCCGGCCCTACGAGCAGTACTTC. The rearrangement joins TRBV5-5 to TRBJ2-7; unclear D gene. Germline V CDR1 and CDR2: SGHKS, YYEKEE (reference sequence). The CDR3 contains 16 residues. V lost 6 bases to trimming and J lost 2 bases, with 21 bases between them.

The chain carries TRBV7-2 and TRBJ1-3; 9 positions match TRBD1. Germline values: CDR1 SGHTA, CDR2 FQGNSA. This CDR3 region has 15 residues. V shed 6 bases, J shed 4 bases, and the junction held 7 bases outside the gene matches. DNA of the CDR3: TGTGCCAGCAGTCCACAGGGGGCGTTCGGAAACACCATATATTTT. This translates into CASSPQGAFGNTIYF.

The genes are TRBV12-2 and TRBJ1-2; the table's D call, TRBD1, was not checked against the DNA. TRBV12-2 counts as a pseudogene. The CDR3 extends over 19 amino acids. CDR3 sequence (DNA): TGTGCAAGTCGCTTAGACCCCCCTTGGGACAGGGAATCTAACTATGGCTACACCTTC. This gives the protein CASRLDPPWDRESNYGYTF.

In this sample, this clone turned up once. This sequence joins TRBV18 and TRBJ2-1; 11 nucleotides agree with TRBD2. Germline CDR1 KGHSH, CDR2 LQKENI. V lost 6 bases to trimming and J lost 7 bases; unmatched junction nucleotides: 14. This CDR3 is 17 amino acids long. CDR3 sequence: CASSLVAGGTPGNEQFF. The CDR3 bases are TGTGCCAGCTCCCTGGTAGCGGGGGGGACCCCCGGTAATGAGCAGTTCTTC.

This chain joins TRBV29-1 and TRBJ1-2; TRBD1 matches at 10 bases. With V trimmed by 7 bases and J by 8 bases, 4 bases remained unmatched. From germline, CDR1 is SQVTM and CDR2 ANQGSEA. The CDR3 extends over 11 amino acids. The CDR3 loop reads CSAGTGVGYTF. As DNA, the CDR3 is TGCAGCGCCGGGACAGGGGTCGGCTACACCTTC.

The CDR3 here is CASSLLGSYNEQFF. The CDR3 DNA is TGTGCCAGCAGCTTACTTGGCAGTTACAATGAGCAGTTCTTC. The chain recombines TRBV7-9 with TRBJ2-1; no definite D call. Germline CDR1 is SEHNR and CDR2 is FQNEAQ (reference sequence). V was trimmed by 2 bases and J by 4 bases, leaving 9 bases between them. The CDR3 is 14 amino acids.